This TCR beta chain was identified in a study of shared clonotypes between healthy human individuals. Study results and limitations: Non-shared clonotypes had lower generation probabilities than those shared by all four donors. Few donors restricted represented genetic and exposure-history diversity.

Sequencing used immunoSEQ multiplex PCR; TCRdb keeps in-frame clones, though not all of them. The sample carries about 1.1 million clones, around 78% recorded once. The V gene lost 2 bases and the J gene lost 3 bases, with 20 bases spanning the gap. The CDR3 covers 18 residues. This clone is a singleton in its sample. Its antigen is unknown. The gene calls are TRBV23-1 and TRBJ1-5; D ambiguous. TRBV23-1 carries the ORF label, with uncertain function. The sample taken for sequencing was memory CD4+ T cells from PBMCs. As for subset: CD45RA-negative fraction. This sequence originates from a man aged 18-30 years in good health. Some clones in this sample may be carry-over from other donors' samples. The CDR3 reads CASSQKGPTACNNQPQHF. CDR3 nucleotide sequence: TGCGCCAGCAGTCAAAAGGGTCCGACGGCCTGCAACAATCAGCCCCAGCATTTT.